The count of the clone carrying this T cell receptor beta chain is one. Autoimmune disease history or systemic immunosuppression led to patients being barred. V lost 2 bases to trimming and J lost 1 base, with 11 bases between them. The CDR3 has 15 amino acids. CDR1 is MNHNS, CDR2 SASEGT, per germline. The data derive from a study of OX40 agonist ivuxolimab in advanced cancers. Overall study: Intravenous ivuxolimab at 0.01 to 10 mg/kg was given to patients every 2 weeks. Hepatocellular carcinoma, melanoma, renal cell or head and neck cancer was diagnosed in the dose-escalation patients.

Sequencing was performed with immunoSEQ multiplex PCR; in TCRdb, only in-frame clones are kept and a portion is missing. Here the sample spans about 50,000 clones, 89% being singletons. This specimen was CD4+ or CD8+ T cells sorted from blood, taken in a trial of the OX40 agonist ivuxolimab. The clonotype originates from an adult with an advanced solid tumor such as melanoma, head and neck, liver or kidney cancer. The chain is built from TRBV6-1 and TRBJ1-2; TRBD1 is a possible D gene (6 bases). In DNA, the CDR3 is TGTGCCAGCAGTGAAAACCGACAGGTTAACTATGGCTACACCTTC. Translation: CASSENRQVNYGYTF.